A selection of T cell receptor beta chains follows, all from one sample in a study of cytomegalovirus exposure and HLA in healthy donors. The method was immunoSEQ multiplex PCR; TCRdb's version includes in-frame clones alone and lacks a portion of them. The sample holds some 200,000 clones; around four fifths are singletons and the top ten take approximately 1.5%. Sequenced: PBMCs. These receptors were obtained from a man aged 50 or older in good health and CMV-seronegative. CDR3s include the opening cysteine and the closing phenylalanine or tryptophan. Each record gives: clone size, D gene, J gene, V gene, CDR3 DNA, CDR3 protein. D genes are given only for firm matches. Expanded clones get a size class; other rows say once, few or many, or leave the size out.

>NA|NA|TRBJ2-5|TRBV18
TGTGCCAGCTCACCACAACAGAAGAAGCAAGAGACCCAGTACTTC
CASSPQQKKQETQYF
>NA|NA|TRBJ2-5|TRBV30
TGTGCCTGGGGCCGGGGAGAACCACAAGAGACCCAGTACTTC
CAWGRGEPQETQYF
>NA|TRBD2|TRBJ2-7|TRBV27
TGTGCCTCCCGAAGCCCCCGACTAGCGGGAGGGATACAGGCCTACGAGCAGTACTTC
CASRSPRLAGGIQAYEQYF
>few|NA|TRBJ2-2|TRBV6-6
TGTGCCAGCGGGGGAATGGAGGAGGGCACCGGGGAGCTGTTTTTT
CASGGMEEGTGELFF
>NA|NA|TRBJ2-2|TRBV5-4
TGTGCCAGCAGCATGGACCCGAACACCGGGGAGCTGTTCTTT
CASSMDPNTGELFF
>once|NA|TRBJ1-2|TRBV6-1
TGTGCCAGCAGTGAAACGGCCACGGCGGGTGGCTACACCTTC
CASSETATAGGYTF
>few|NA|TRBJ2-3|TRBV7-6
TGTGCCAGCAGGCCGCGGAGCACAGATACGCAGTATTTT
CASRPRSTDTQYF
>NA|TRBD1|TRBJ1-1|TRBV30
TGTGCCTGGGGGACAGGGCTCAACACTGAAGCTTTCTTT
CAWGTGLNTEAFF
>NA|NA|TRBJ1-4|TRBV4-1
TGCGCCAGCAGCCCGGGGAGGGGCGCAACTAATGAAAAACTGTTTTTT
CASSPGRGATNEKLFF
>NA|NA|TRBJ1-1|TRBV28
TGTGCCAGCAGTTTACCGACAAACGGTGAAGCTTTCTTT
CASSLPTNGEAFF
>NA|TRBD2|TRBJ2-7|TRBV5-1
TGCGCCAGCAGCTTGGTCCTAGCGGGCTCCGAGCAGTACTTC
CASSLVLAGSEQYF
>NA|NA|TRBJ2-2|TRBV28
TGTGCCAGCACTAGGTTTTCCGGGGAGCTGTTTTTT
CASTRFSGELFF
>NA|TRBD1|TRBJ2-5|TRBV6-1
TGTGCCAGCAGTGATTCGGGACAGGTCGAGGAGACCCAGTACTTC
CASSDSGQVEETQYF
>NA|NA|TRBJ2-7|TRBV7-9
TGTGCCAGCAGCATAGAATCAGGGGAGCAGTACTTC
CASSIESGEQYF
>NA|TRBD2|TRBJ2-3|TRBV19
TGTGCCAGTAGTCGGACTAGCGGGAGTATAAGGGATACGCAGTATTTT
CASSRTSGSIRDTQYF
>NA|NA|TRBJ1-1|TRBV19
TGTGCCAGTTGTCCAGGAGGAAACACTGAAGCTTTCTTT
CASCPGGNTEAFF
>NA|TRBD1|TRBJ1-5|TRBV28
TGTGCCAGCAGCCCGGACAGGGGCAATCAGCCCCAGCATTTT
CASSPDRGNQPQHF
>NA|NA|TRBJ2-7|TRBV2
TGTGCCAGCGGGGGGAACTCCTACGAGCAGTACTTC
CASGGNSYEQYF
>NA|TRBD2|TRBJ2-1|TRBV6-5
TGTGCCAGCAGTTACACCCGTAGCGGGAGGGCTGATGAGCAGTTCTTC
CASSYTRSGRADEQFF
>NA|NA|TRBJ2-1|TRBV2
TGTGCCAGCAGCGAAAATAGTCTCAGGGAGGTTGAGCAGTTCTTC
CASSENSLREVEQFF
>NA|NA|TRBJ2-7|TRBV5-1
TGCGCCAGCAGCTTGGTCCCCGGGTCGGCCGAGCAGTACTTC
CASSLVPGSAEQYF
>NA|NA|TRBJ2-1|TRBV11-3
TGTGCCAGCAGCTTATACGAGCGCTCGGATGAGCAGTTCTTC
CASSLYERSDEQFF
>NA|NA|TRBJ2-5|TRBV7-8
TGTGCCAGCGGCCAAAGGACATTCCAAGAGACCCAGTACTTC
CASGQRTFQETQYF
>once|NA|TRBJ1-3|TRBV7-9
TGTGCCAGCAGCTCCAGGGCCTCTGGAAACACCATATATTTT
CASSSRASGNTIYF
>NA|NA|TRBJ1-5|TRBV28
TGTGCCAGCAGTCCCGGAGTTGGCAATCAGCCCCAGCATTTT
CASSPGVGNQPQHF
>NA|TRBD2|TRBJ2-2|TRBV11-3
TGTGCCAGCAGCTTAACTAGCGGGGTAAACACCGGGGAGCTGTTTTTT
CASSLTSGVNTGELFF
>NA|NA|TRBJ1-1|TRBV27
TGTGCCAGCAGTTTATGGGGGGGGGCTGAAGCTTTCTTT
CASSLWGGAEAFF
>few|TRBD2|TRBJ2-1|TRBV27
TGTGCCAGCAGTTTACTGACTAGCGGGAGGGCCAGTGAGCAGTTCTTC
CASSLLTSGRASEQFF
>NA|NA|TRBJ2-6|TRBV30
TGTGCCTGGAGTGTACTAACGGTTGGGGCCAACGTCCTGACTTTC
CAWSVLTVGANVLTF
>NA|TRBD1|TRBJ1-2|TRBV11-2
TGTGCCAGCACCATACGGACAGGGGAGGATGGCTACACCTTC
CASTIRTGEDGYTF
>NA|TRBD1|TRBJ1-2|TRBV27
TGTGCCAGCAGTTTCCTTCGCCTCGGACAGGGGCACTATGGCTACACCTTC
CASSFLRLGQGHYGYTF
>NA|TRBD1|TRBJ1-4|TRBV30
TGTGCCTGGAGTACTTACCCTACAGGGGCGGGAGAAAAACTGTTTTTT
CAWSTYPTGAGEKLFF
>NA|NA|TRBJ1-2|TRBV11-2
TGTGCCAGCAGCTTACACTTAGGGGAGGGGTATGGCTACACCTTC
CASSLHLGEGYGYTF
>once|TRBD2|TRBJ2-4|TRBV7-8
TGTGCCAGCAGCTTACCCCCCTTGGGCGGGAGTTTGTACATTCAGTACTTC
CASSLPPLGGSLYIQYF
>NA|NA|TRBJ2-7|TRBV6-1
TGTGCCAGGGACACCGAGCAGTACTTC
CARDTEQYF
>NA|TRBD2|TRBJ2-3|TRBV5-4
TGTGCCAGCAGCCTCCCCTCGGGAGGGGCAGATACGCAGTATTTT
CASSLPSGGADTQYF
>few|TRBD2|TRBJ2-2|TRBV14
TGTGCCAGCCGAGGACTAGCGGGGGAGCTGTTTTTT
CASRGLAGELFF
>NA|TRBD1|TRBJ2-2|TRBV6-6
TGTGCCAGCAGTTACGGGCAGGGGGTAACCGGGGAGCTGTTTTTT
CASSYGQGVTGELFF
>once|TRBD2|TRBJ2-1|TRBV28
TGTGCCAGCAGCAATTCGGGACTAGCGGGCCGGAGCTCCTACAATGAGCAGTTCTTC
CASSNSGLAGRSSYNEQFF
>NA|NA|TRBJ2-5|TRBV11-3
TGTGCCAGCAGCTTATCACAGGTATCAGAGACCCAGTACTTC
CASSLSQVSETQYF
>NA|NA|TRBJ1-2|TRBV30
TGTGCCTGGAGTTTAGTGAACTATGGCTACACCTTC
CAWSLVNYGYTF
>NA|TRBD1|TRBJ1-5|TRBV5-8
TGTGCCAGCAGCCGCGGACAGGGGGTTCAGCCCCAGCATTTT
CASSRGQGVQPQHF
>NA|TRBD1|TRBJ2-2|TRBV5-1
TGCGCCAGCAGCTTGCGGGCAGGGGGCTACACCGGGGAGCTGTTTTTT
CASSLRAGGYTGELFF
>NA|TRBD2|TRBJ2-5|TRBV5-1
TGCGCCAGCAGCTTGACTAGCGGTACGACGGGAGAGACCCAGTACTTC
CASSLTSGTTGETQYF